This paragraph covers one T cell receptor (beta chain) sequence. Its cognate antigen has yet to be identified. The sample holds no much larger clone one base away, and base qualities are not on file. This specimen belongs to a study of cytotoxic CD8 clonotypes in ibrutinib-treated CLL (dated by TCRdb to about 2021). At the level of the whole study: In this cohort, approximately 15 patients were treatment-naive and ten to twelve were relapsed/refractory, while roughly 17 had unmutated IGHV. Responses were partial in 24 patients and complete in 2; after median 68 months follow-up, about 14 stayed in remission and about twelve progressed. Response samples were taken after a median of around 13 months on treatment, ranging from about 6 to 40 months. On average, each sample yielded around 230,000 productive templates and under 95,000 productive rearrangements. Longitudinal samples were available for about 30% of the roughly 86 trial participants. Cryopreserved peripheral blood mononuclear cells were obtained before treatment, at response, and at either sustained remission or disease progression. Every remission and progressive disease sample was obtained while ibrutinib was still being received by the patients. The paper's findings and limits, for the study overall: Public clonotypes were found to be uncommon and were observed to contract or remain stable during treatment; the increase in clonality was shown to reflect expansion of private clonotypes at ibrutinib response. Baseline clonality was found to be higher than that of age-matched healthy donors and was strongly correlated with circulating CD8+ T-cell counts. Lymph node repertoires were not examined, and the timing of sampling was not matched between patients in sustained remission and those whose disease progressed. Clonality increased at ibrutinib response, stayed stable in sustained remission, and fell back toward baseline at progression.

The time point label, as the study defines it: approximately eleven months on ibrutinib. For TCR beta library preparation, approximately 2 micrograms of genomic DNA were isolated from cryopreserved PBMCs. Longitudinal blood samples from CLL patients on ibrutinib monotherapy underwent high-throughput TCR beta sequencing. Patients were enrolled in a phase 2 open-label single-center ibrutinib monotherapy trial. The goal of deep resolution MiSeq sequencing was a depth between 1 in 1 million and 1 in 200,000 T cells, and coverage averaged 10x per clonotype. The immunoSEQ hsTCRB Kit was used to generate TCR beta libraries. The study's processing was this. The data were analyzed with ImmunoSEQ Analyzer and ImmunoSEQ Data Assistant, and V, D and J gene assignments followed IMGT definitions. Clonality, with values ranging from 0 to 1, was calculated as one minus the normalized Shannon entropy of productive rearrangement frequencies. Only overrepresented clonotypes making up at least 0.05% of each patient's repertoire were included in the public clonotype analysis. Repertoires from about a dozen age-matched healthy donors in immuneACCESS were used as clonality controls. TCRdb re-hosts the immuneACCESS table, in-frame sequences only. Its copies lack some clones; in the studies checked, an unresolved V gene accounts for under half of them, and the cause for the rest is not known. The DNA was the basis for D and trimming; V, J and clone size are from that table. For this sample the table gives roughly 130,000 clones, of which 85% to 95% were detected only once. The ten largest clones represent 10% to 11% of the sample.

This specimen consisted of PBMCs, obtained after 12 months of ibrutinib treatment. The origin of this receptor is a human donor with chronic lymphocytic leukemia.

This receptor carries the CDR3 CASSPWSTANYGYTF. The nucleotide sequence is given as TGTGCCAGCAGCCCTTGGTCCACCGCTAACTATGGCTACACCTTC. The receptor chain draws on TRBV7-2 and TRBJ1-2; no D gene can be assigned with confidence. The trim is 5 bases for V and 0 bases for J, with a gap of 13 bases between the germline ends. The CDR3 numbers 15 residues from cysteine through phenylalanine. Left in the record is the CDR3 DNA by itself, 45 bases read in frame from the first base. CDR1 SGHTA and CDR2 FQGNSA were looked up in the germline V gene. Supplemented by the reference TRBV7-2 and TRBJ1-2 proteins around the CDR3, the complete variable domain is GAGVSQSPSNKVTEKGKDVELRCDPISGHTALYWYRQSLGQGLEFLIYFQGNSAPDKSGLPSDRFSAERTGGSVSTLTIQRTQQEDSAVYLCASSPWSTANYGYTFGSGTRLTVV.